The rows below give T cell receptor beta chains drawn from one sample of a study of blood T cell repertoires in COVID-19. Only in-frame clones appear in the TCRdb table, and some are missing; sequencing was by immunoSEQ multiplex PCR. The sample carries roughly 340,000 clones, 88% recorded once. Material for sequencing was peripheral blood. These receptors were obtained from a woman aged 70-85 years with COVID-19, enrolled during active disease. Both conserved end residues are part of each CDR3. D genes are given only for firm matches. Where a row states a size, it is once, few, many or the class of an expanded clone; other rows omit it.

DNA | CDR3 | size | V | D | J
TGTGCCTGGGAGGACACTTATAATTCACCCCTCCACTTT | CAWEDTYNSPLHF | - | TRBV30 | - | TRBJ1-6
TGTGCCAGCAGCCCAGAAGGGGGCGCTGGCACTGAAGCTTTCTTT | CASSPEGGAGTEAFF | - | TRBV6-5 | TRBD1 | TRBJ1-1
TGTGCCAGCAGTGGCCCGGGACAGGAGTTTTACGAGCAGTACTTC | CASSGPGQEFYEQYF | - | TRBV6-2/TRBV6-3 | TRBD1 | TRBJ2-7
TGCAGCGTGTCAGTCCTGAACTATGGCTACACCTTC | CSVSVLNYGYTF | few | TRBV29-1 | - | TRBJ1-2
TGTGCCAGCAGTCTCCCCGCGGTTTATGGCTACACCTTC | CASSLPAVYGYTF | - | TRBV28 | - | TRBJ1-2
TGTGCCAGCAGTTTAGCCGACAGGCCTTTGTATGGCTACACCTTC | CASSLADRPLYGYTF | - | TRBV28 | - | TRBJ1-2
TGTGCCAGTAGCTCGGGGAGGACTGAAGCTTTCTTT | CASSSGRTEAFF | - | TRBV19 | - | TRBJ1-1
TGCGCCAGCACCACATCGACAGGGCTGGGTACTGAAGCTTTCTTT | CASTTSTGLGTEAFF | few | TRBV10-1 | TRBD1 | TRBJ1-1
TGTGCCAGCTCACCGCAGGACAGGAGAACAGATACGCAGTATTTT | CASSPQDRRTDTQYF | - | TRBV18 | TRBD1 | TRBJ2-3
TGTGCCAGCTCTCCAATCTACGGCGGGGAGCTGTTTTTT | CASSPIYGGELFF | - | TRBV18 | - | TRBJ2-2
TGTGCCAGCAGCGTGGGGACTCAAGAGACCCAGTACTTC | CASSVGTQETQYF | - | TRBV5-5 | - | TRBJ2-5
TGTGCCAGCAGCTTGGACAGGGGAGGACCTGAAGCTTTCTTT | CASSLDRGGPEAFF | - | TRBV5-5 | TRBD1 | TRBJ1-1
TGTGCCACCAGCAGCCCTCGACAGGCCCTCGGGGCCCAGTACTTC | CATSSPRQALGAQYF | - | TRBV15 | - | TRBJ2-5
TGTGCCTGGAGTGTTTCTCGGGGGCAGCCCCAGCATTTT | CAWSVSRGQPQHF | - | TRBV30 | - | TRBJ1-5
TGTGCCAGCAGTTTTGACAGGGGGATCGATGAGCAGTTCTTC | CASSFDRGIDEQFF | - | TRBV27 | TRBD1 | TRBJ2-1
TGTGCCAGCAGTAGTCTAGCGGGGGGGCTTCCCGCCGGGTCGCAGTATTTT | CASSSLAGGLPAGSQYF | - | TRBV28 | TRBD2 | TRBJ2-3
TGTGCCAGCAGCTTGTGGGGGGAGCGAGAGACCCAGTACTTC | CASSLWGERETQYF | - | TRBV5-6 | - | TRBJ2-5
TGTGCCAGCAGTTACCTTGCCGGGACAGGGGGGAATCAGCCCCAGCATTTT | CASSYLAGTGGNQPQHF | - | TRBV28 | TRBD1 | TRBJ1-5
TGTGCCAGCAGCCTGGTGGGACAGAAAGTTGGCGAGCAGTACTTC | CASSLVGQKVGEQYF | - | TRBV5-6 | TRBD1 | TRBJ2-7